Included here is one T cell receptor beta chain sequence, with context. This entry comes from a study of brain T cells in children with intractable seizures. CDR3 length equals 15 residues. Looked up from germline, CDR1 is SQVTM and CDR2 is ANQGSEA. Trimming cost V 6 bases and J 0 bases, with 18 bases left between them. Specified time point: blood from clinic visit 5 months post-surgery; TSC patient then seizure free. This table comes from immunoSEQ multiplex PCR, and its TCRdb copy is limited to in-frame clones, with some not included. The data show about 320,000 clones, about 94% seen once. Here the sequenced sample was peripheral blood, taken roughly 5 months after surgery. The J gene is TRBJ2-7, the V gene TRBV29-1; possible D gene TRBD1, 6 bases. The source of this sequence is a boy under two years old with tuberous sclerosis and intractable seizures. The CDR3 coding sequence is TGCAGCGTCGCCTCGGACAGATCGTCCTCCTACGAGCAGTACTTC. This translates into CSVASDRSSSYEQYF.